These 11 T cell receptor beta chains originate from one sample sequenced in a study of neurological immune-mediated disorders. TCRdb itself ran the 5' RACE reads through MiXCR, one entry per CDR3 protein. The table has 66,000 or so distinct CDR3 sequences, around 5.2% seen once. The sample taken for sequencing was PBMCs. The receptors were gathered from a young woman with multiple sclerosis.

Many counts were recorded for this clonotype. The chain joins TRBV7-9 to TRBJ1-4, with 9 bases lining up with TRBD1. With V trimmed by 6 bases and J by 7 bases, 12 bases remained unmatched. The CDR3 contains 16 residues. The germline CDR1 and CDR2 sequences are SEHNR and FQNEAQ (reference sequence). Here the CDR3 reads CASSLTFDRGGEKLFF. The DNA of the CDR3 is TGTGCCAGCAGTCTGACTTTCGACAGGGGGGGTGAAAAACTGTTTTTT.

This clonotype occurred many times. Sequence at one end of the junction differs from germline and may be a read error. V is TRBV12-3 or TRBV12-4 and J is TRBJ2-1; 9 bases map to TRBD1. The CDR3 has 13 residues. The CDR3 nucleotides are TGTGCCAGCAGTCCGTCCGGTGGGACAGGGAGGGTCTTC. Its translation is CASSPSGGTGRVF.

In this sample, this clonotype turned up a few times. This chain links TRBV6-8 with TRBJ2-1; 8 nucleotides match TRBD2. V lost 9 bases and J lost 0; bases outside the gene matches: 4. The CDR3 runs 14 residues. Germline V gene data show CDR1 as MNHGY and CDR2 as SAAAGT. CDR3 loop: CARKRGSSYNEQFF. The CDR3 DNA reads as TGTGCCAGAAAGCGGGGGAGCTCCTACAATGAGCAGTTCTTC.

This clonotype was found many times. V gene TRBV12-3 or TRBV12-4 combines with J gene TRBJ1-1, with a possible D match to TRBD1 (5 bases). This CDR3 is built from 14 residues. The V end lost 7 bases, the J end lost 0 bases, and 12 bases lay between the germline ends. The CDR3 DNA follows: TGTGCCAGCAAGTCAGGGCAATTGAACACTGAAGCTTTCTTT. Encoded protein: CASKSGQLNTEAFF.

This clonotype was seen repeatedly, ten times or more. CDR3 sequence (DNA): TGTGCCAGCAGTTACGATGGACGGGTAGATTCACCCCTCCACTTT. Its protein is CASSYDGRVDSPLHF. The chain couples TRBV6-2 or TRBV6-3 to TRBJ1-6; no definite D call. V dropped 2 bases and J dropped 8 bases, with 13 bases sitting between them. The CDR3 runs 15 residues. Germline V CDR1 and CDR2: MNHEY, SVGEGT.

At least ten counts were recorded for this clonotype. An end of the junction does not agree with germline; a read error may underlie this. The chain carries TRBV7-7 and TRBJ2-1, with D possibly TRBD1 on 6 matching bases. CDR3 length equals 15 residues. Germline CDR1 SSHAT, CDR2 FNYEAQ (reference sequence). CDR3 region: CASSLDRTTYNEQFF. The CDR3 coding sequence is TGTGCTAGCAGCTTAGACAGGACAACCTACAATGAGCAGTTCTTC.

This clonotype was seen ten or more times. The chain combines TRBV5-6 with TRBJ2-6; D is possibly TRBD1 (7 bases). The germline V and J ends were trimmed by 5 bases and 1 base, with 19 bases remaining between them. The CDR3 sequence is 18 residues long. Germline CDR1 reads SGHDT; CDR2 reads YYEEEE. The CDR3 is CASSLYRQGGSGANVLTF. The CDR3, as DNA: TGTGCCAGCAGTTTATACAGACAGGGAGGTTCTGGGGCCAACGTCCTGACTTTC.

This clonotype was seen repeatedly, ten times or more. V and J are TRBV20-1 and TRBJ2-1, with D tentatively TRBD2 (6 bases). V shed 2 bases and J shed 4 bases, with 6 bases lying between them. The CDR3 has 12 amino acids. Germline V gene data show CDR1 as DFQATT and CDR2 as SNEGSKA (reference sequence). The CDR3 nucleotides read TGCAGTGCTAGACGGGGGTACAATGAGCAGTTCTTC. It specifies CSARRGYNEQFF.

This clonotype appeared many times. The rearrangement uses TRBV3-1 and TRBJ2-7, with 10 nucleotides matching TRBD1. The CDR3 is made up of 15 amino acids. Germline-derived CDR1 and CDR2 are LGHDT and YNNKEL (reference sequence). With V trimmed by 5 bases and J by 3 bases, 7 bases remained unmatched. The CDR3 protein is CASSAPGQGFYEQYF. The DNA of the CDR3 is TGTGCCAGCAGCGCTCCGGGACAGGGGTTCTACGAGCAGTACTTC.

This clonotype was seen a handful of times. The germline gene is not matched at one end of the junction; a read error may be the cause. The V and J genes are TRBV6-5 and TRBJ1-5, with D possibly matching TRBD1 (5 bases). Germline loops: CDR1 MNHEY, CDR2 SVGAGI. The CDR3 length is 12 residues. CDR3 sequence (DNA): TGTGCCAGCAGTTACAGGGGTCAGCCCCAGAATTTT. It translates to CASSYRGQPQNF.

This clonotype came up many times. The V call is TRBV7-9, the J call TRBJ1-6; a weak D match, TRBD1 (6 bases). The germline V gene has CDR1 SEHNR and CDR2 FQNEAQ (reference sequence). The CDR3 is made up of 15 amino acids. Trimming removed 4 bases at V and 10 bases at J, with 17 bases between. CDR3 in DNA: TGTGCCAGCAGCTCCGGGGGCGGAGCCGGGTCACCCCTCCACTTT. This codes for CASSSGGGAGSPLHF.